This T cell receptor beta chain was found in a study of blood T cell repertoires in COVID-19. The V gene lost 8 bases and the J gene lost 1 base, with 9 bases spanning the gap. The CDR3 is made up of 13 amino acids. CDR1 and CDR2 (germline): SNHLY, FYNNEI. The protocol was immunoSEQ multiplex PCR, while the TCRdb copy is restricted to in-frame clones and leaves out a portion. The table has roughly 230,000 clones, about 88% seen once. The sample comprised peripheral blood. This clonotype originated in a man aged 40-50 years with acute or convalescent COVID-19. V and J are TRBV2 and TRBJ1-5; TRBD1 is a possible D gene (6 bases). CDR3 amino acids: CASCGGSNQPQHF. The CDR3 DNA reads TGTGCCAGCTGCGGGGGCAGCAATCAGCCCCAGCATTTT.